Listed below are T cell receptor beta chains from one sample, sequenced in a study of cytomegalovirus exposure and HLA in healthy donors. The table came from immunoSEQ multiplex PCR; TCRdb's copy has only in-frame clones and leaves some out. Its clone listing holds approximately 100,000 clones. The sequenced material came from PBMCs. The receptors come from a man over 45 in good health and CMV-seronegative. Each CDR3 is given with its conserved first and last residue. The D gene is left open where the match is weak.

>TRBV19|TRBJ2-5|TRBD1
TGTGCCAGTAGCCCCGGGACAGGGTCTAGAGAGACCCAGTACTTC
CASSPGTGSRETQYF
>TRBV5-1|TRBJ1-1|.
TGCGCCAGCAGCTTAGCCAACCCGGACACTGAAGCTTTCTTT
CASSLANPDTEAFF
>TRBV9|TRBJ1-3|.
TGTGCCAGCAGCGTAGATCCAGGTCACTCTGGAAACACCATATATTTT
CASSVDPGHSGNTIYF
>TRBV18|TRBJ2-2|TRBD2
TGTGCCAGCTCCCGTTCCGTCGGGGGGGCCGTCACCGGGGAGCTGTTTTTT
CASSRSVGGAVTGELFF
>TRBV15|TRBJ2-1|TRBD2
TGTGCCACCAGCAGAGCCCGCCTGCTAGCGGAAAGCTCCTACAATGAGCAGTTCTTC
CATSRARLLAESSYNEQFF
>TRBV6-1|TRBJ1-4|TRBD1
TGTGCCAGCAGTGTCGGGACAGGGCCTAATGAAAAACTGTTTTTT
CASSVGTGPNEKLFF
>TRBV18|TRBJ2-5|.
TGTGCCAGCTCACCCAGGGTGGCCCGCCAAGAGACCCAGTACTTC
CASSPRVARQETQYF
>TRBV7-6|TRBJ2-1|.
TGTGCCAGCAGCCCCGCCCAGGGGATCCCCTACAATGAGCAGTTCTTC
CASSPAQGIPYNEQFF
>TRBV6-1|TRBJ2-5|.
TGTGCCAGCAGCCGTCTCCTTCAAGAGACCCAGTACTTC
CASSRLLQETQYF
>TRBV29-1|TRBJ2-7|TRBD1
TGCAGCGTTCTTGGGTCCGGGACAGCCTACGAGCAGTACTTC
CSVLGSGTAYEQYF
>TRBV6-1|TRBJ1-3|.
TGTGCCAGCAGTGAGGCCTTCCAGGGATTATACACCATATATTTT
CASSEAFQGLYTIYF
>TRBV27|TRBJ2-6|TRBD1
TGTGCCAGCAGTAAAACGTACGGGACAGGGATTTCTGGGGCCAACGTCCTGACTTTC
CASSKTYGTGISGANVLTF
>TRBV30|TRBJ2-7|.
TGTGCCTGGACACTAGGAGGCGGCTACGAGCAGTACTTC
CAWTLGGGYEQYF
>TRBV7-9|TRBJ2-1|.
TGTGCCAGCAGCCCATTCTACAATGAGCAGTTCTTC
CASSPFYNEQFF
>TRBV2|TRBJ1-2|.
TGTGCCAGCAGTGACCTAGGGGGGGCTGGTGGCTACACCTTC
CASSDLGGAGGYTF
>TRBV10-2|TRBJ1-1|.
TGCGCCAGCAGTGACGGGAATGATGAAGCTTTCTTT
CASSDGNDEAFF
>TRBV5-5|TRBJ2-1|.
TGTGCCAGCACCGGTAGCGTGAATGAGCAGTTCTTC
CASTGSVNEQFF
>TRBV6-5|TRBJ2-7|TRBD2
TGTGCCAGCAGAACACCCGGGACTAGCGGTTACGAGCAGTACTTC
CASRTPGTSGYEQYF
>TRBV7-6|TRBJ2-7|.
TGTGCCAGCAGCACCCATCAGGGCTACGAGCAGTACTTC
CASSTHQGYEQYF
>TRBV5-1|TRBJ2-5|TRBD1
TGCGCCAGCAGCTTGCCGACAGGGGAGGAGACCCAGTACTTC
CASSLPTGEETQYF
>TRBV29-1|TRBJ2-3|.
TGCAGCGTTGATAAGACAGGACCACTCACAGATACGCAGTATTTT
CSVDKTGPLTDTQYF
>TRBV5-1|TRBJ1-2|.
TGCGCCAGCAGCTTGGCCTACAGCAACTATGGCTACACCTTC
CASSLAYSNYGYTF
>TRBV5-1|TRBJ1-2|.
TGCGCCAGCAGCGTGACCAGGGAAGGATATGGCTACACCTTC
CASSVTREGYGYTF
>TRBV5-6|TRBJ1-5|.
TGTGCCAGCAGCTTAGGGGGTCTCTGGCAGCCCCAGCATTTT
CASSLGGLWQPQHF
>TRBV14|TRBJ1-4|TRBD1
TGTGCCAGCAGCCCCTCCCCTTTAGACAGGGGGAGTGAAAAACTGTTTTTT
CASSPSPLDRGSEKLFF
>TRBV7-6|TRBJ1-5|.
TGTGCCAGCAGCCCCGGACTACATAGCAATCAGCCCCAGCATTTT
CASSPGLHSNQPQHF
>TRBV18|TRBJ2-6|TRBD1
TGTGCCAGCTCACCCGGACAGGGATTAGGGGCCAACGTCCTGACTTTC
CASSPGQGLGANVLTF
>TRBV29-1|TRBJ1-1|.
TGCAGCGGAAGGAGGCTCGCGAACACTGAAGCTTTCTTT
CSGRRLANTEAFF
>TRBV30|TRBJ2-1|.
TGTGCCTGGACCTCCATGGGGGCTAGAGATGAGCAGTTCTTC
CAWTSMGARDEQFF
>TRBV19|TRBJ1-1|.
TGTGCCAGTAGAGGGGCAGGGGATCGGGGGGAGACTGAAGCTTTCTTT
CASRGAGDRGETEAFF
>TRBV6-5|TRBJ2-5|TRBD2
TGTGCCAGCAGTTTACTAGCGGGGATCCCGAGAGGAGAGCAGTACTTC
CASSLLAGIPRGEQYF
>TRBV18|TRBJ1-1|.
TGTGCCAGCTCACCACAGGGGCAGCGACCCATTGACACTGAAGCTTTCTTT
CASSPQGQRPIDTEAFF
>TRBV5-6|TRBJ1-2|TRBD1
TGTGCCAGCAGCCCCGGACAGGGGCGGTTTGGCTACACCTTC
CASSPGQGRFGYTF
>TRBV2|TRBJ2-1|TRBD2
TGTGCCAGCAGTGGACTAGCGCTCGATGAGCAGTTCTTC
CASSGLALDEQFF
>TRBV11-3|TRBJ1-1|.
TGTGCCAGCAGCACCCGGGGGGTTAACACTGAAGCTTTCTTT
CASSTRGVNTEAFF
>TRBV19|TRBJ2-7|.
TGTGCCAGTAGTATCCTTCCGGGTTCCTACGAGCAGTACTTC
CASSILPGSYEQYF
>TRBV7-2|TRBJ2-5|.
TGTGCCAGCAGCTTAGTCTCTGAAGAGACCCAGTACTTC
CASSLVSEETQYF
>TRBV6-1|TRBJ1-2|TRBD1
TGTGCCAGCAGTGATCGGGACAGGGGGGGTTTGAGGGGCTACACCTTC
CASSDRDRGGLRGYTF
>TRBV2|TRBJ2-5|TRBD1
TGTGCCAGCAGTGACGGCAGGGGGCAGAGGGAGACCCAGTACTTC
CASSDGRGQRETQYF
>TRBV7-9|TRBJ1-6|.
TGTGCCAGCAACCACCAGGGGAATTCACCCCTCCACTTT
CASNHQGNSPLHF
>TRBV2|TRBJ2-3|.
TGTGCCAGCAGAGGGGCTCTCTCTTCAGATACGCAGTATTTT
CASRGALSSDTQYF
>TRBV11-3|TRBJ2-1|.
TGTGCCAGCAGCTTAGGAAAGGGGGAGCAGTTCTTC
CASSLGKGEQFF